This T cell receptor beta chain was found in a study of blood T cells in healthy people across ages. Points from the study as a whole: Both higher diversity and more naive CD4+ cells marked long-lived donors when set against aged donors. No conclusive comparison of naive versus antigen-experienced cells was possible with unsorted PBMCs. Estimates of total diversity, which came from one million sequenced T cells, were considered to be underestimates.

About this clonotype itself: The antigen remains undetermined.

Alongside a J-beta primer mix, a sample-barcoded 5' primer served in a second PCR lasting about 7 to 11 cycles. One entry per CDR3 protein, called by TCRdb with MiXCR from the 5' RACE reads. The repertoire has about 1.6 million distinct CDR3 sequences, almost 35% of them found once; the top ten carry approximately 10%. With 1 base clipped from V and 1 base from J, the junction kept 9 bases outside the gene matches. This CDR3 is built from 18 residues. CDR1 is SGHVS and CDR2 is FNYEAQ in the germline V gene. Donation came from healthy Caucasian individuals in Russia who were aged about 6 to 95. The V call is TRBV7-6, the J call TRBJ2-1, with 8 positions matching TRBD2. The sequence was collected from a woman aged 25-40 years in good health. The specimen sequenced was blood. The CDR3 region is CASSLVLDSGASYNEQFF. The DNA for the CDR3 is TGTGCCAGCAGCTTAGTCCTGGATAGCGGGGCGTCCTACAATGAGCAGTTCTTC.